These 24 T cell receptor beta chains originate from one sample sequenced in a study of cytomegalovirus exposure and HLA in healthy donors. The PCR made use of 60 Vbeta and 13 Jbeta primers. Assay used: immunoSEQ multiplex PCR; TCRdb lists only in-frame clones, some missing. The sample yields over 85,000 clones, about 80% seen once. The sequencing sample was made of PBMCs. These receptors were taken from a man aged 25-45 years in good health and CMV-seronegative.

The V call is TRBV29-1, the J call TRBJ1-2, with 10 bases aligning to TRBD1. Looked up from germline, CDR1 is SQVTM and CDR2 is ANQGSEA. The CDR3 has 13 amino acids. Losses at the gene ends were 5 bases for V and 3 bases for J; bases not matched to a gene: 3. For the CDR3, the DNA is TGCAGCGTTTCGACAGGGGGCTACTATGGCTACACCTTC. Residues: CSVSTGGYYGYTF.

The CDR3: CASSFLGANTEAFF. The DNA for the CDR3 is TGTGCCAGCAGCTTTCTAGGGGCGAACACTGAAGCTTTCTTT. This rearrangement joins TRBV7-9 to TRBJ1-1; D might be TRBD1 (5 bases). V lost 3 bases and J lost 1, with 9 bases in between. The germline V gene encodes CDR1 SEHNR and CDR2 FQNEAQ (reference sequence). The CDR3 sequence is 14 residues long.

The sample holds a few counts of this clone. The chain combines TRBV5-1 with TRBJ2-1, with D perhaps TRBD1 (6 bases). CDR1 is SGHRS, CDR2 YFSETQ, per germline. This CDR3 has 15 residues. The germline V and J ends were trimmed by 3 bases and 5 bases, with 15 bases remaining between them. CDR3 residues: CASSSTDRQNNEQFF. In DNA form, the CDR3 reads TGCGCCAGCAGCTCTACGGACAGACAAAACAATGAGCAGTTCTTC.

The table lists this clone with a count of one. V and J are TRBV10-3 and TRBJ1-5; 10 nucleotides align to TRBD1. The ends lost 3 bases at V and 5 bases at J; junction bases unmatched: 4. Germline CDR1 and CDR2: ENHRY and SYGVKD. The CDR3 has 15 residues. Written as DNA, the CDR3 is TGTGCCATCAGTGAAACCGGGACAGGGGATCAGCCCCAGCATTTT. The encoded protein is CAISETGTGDQPQHF.

The chain combines TRBV5-1 with TRBJ2-1; 13 bases are a match to TRBD2. The germline V gene has CDR1 SGHRS and CDR2 YFSETQ. The V and J ends lost 5 bases and 6 bases, in that order; junction bases with no gene match: 5. The CDR3 has 15 residues. CDR3 sequence: CASRPGLAGVNEQFF. The DNA of the CDR3 is TGCGCCAGCAGACCCGGACTAGCGGGAGTCAATGAGCAGTTCTTC.

V is TRBV5-1 and J is TRBJ2-5, with 10 bases fitting TRBD2. The CDR3 totals 14 residues. The ends lost 7 bases at V and 14 bases at J; junction bases unmatched: 17. Germline V lookup: CDR1 SGHRS, CDR2 YFSETQ. The chain's CDR3 is CASSLGLAGAPTYF. The DNA of the CDR3 is TGCGCCAGCTCCTTGGGTCTAGCGGGAGCGCCGACTTACTTC. Using reference TRBV5-1 and TRBJ2-5 for the parts outside the CDR3, the full variable domain is KAGVTQTPRYLIKTRGQQVTLSCSPISGHRSVSWYQQTPGQGLQFLFEYFSETQRNKGNFPGRFSGRQFSNSRSEMNVSTLELGDSALYLCASSLGLAGAPTYFGPGTRLLVL.

The table lists this clone with a count of one. This chain connects TRBV18 to TRBJ1-1; no clear D. The germline V gene has CDR1 KGHSH and CDR2 LQKENI. V lost 3 bases to trimming and J lost 5 bases, with 10 bases between them. CDR3 length: 13 residues. CDR3 in DNA: TGTGCCAGCTCACCGGAGGCCAGGACTGAAGCTTTCTTT. Its protein is CASSPEARTEAFF.

This chain connects TRBV11-2 to TRBJ1-5; D is undetermined. Per the germline V gene, CDR1 is SGHAT and CDR2 is FQNNGV. V was clipped by 1 base and J by 8 bases, with 9 bases between them. The CDR3 contains 13 residues. The CDR3 here is CASSLGSREPQHF. DNA for the CDR3: TGTGCCAGCAGCTTAGGGTCGAGAGAGCCCCAGCATTTT.

This clone was observed a single time. The chain recombines TRBV10-3 with TRBJ1-5; D gene uncertain. The CDR3 is 15 amino acids. Germline CDR1 is ENHRY and CDR2 is SYGVKD. Trimming removed 4 bases at V and 2 bases at J, with 12 bases between. CDR3 nucleotides: TGTGCCATCAGTGGAGGCAAGATAGGCAATCAGCCCCAGCATTTT. Translating gives CAISGGKIGNQPQHF.

This clone has more than one count but fewer than ten. The chain couples TRBV29-1 to TRBJ1-2; TRBD1 is a possible D gene (5 bases). The germline gives CDR1 SQVTM, CDR2 ANQGSEA. V dropped 1 base and J dropped 5 bases, with 11 bases sitting between them. The CDR3 loop spans 13 amino acids. CDR3 sequence: CSVEAPGRYGYTF. In nucleotides, the CDR3 is TGCAGCGTTGAAGCTCCAGGGAGGTATGGCTACACCTTC. Complete variable domain (other parts from reference TRBV29-1 and TRBJ1-2): SAVISQKPSRDICQRGTSLTIQCQVDSQVTMMFWYRQQPGQSLTLIATANQGSEATYESGFVIDKFPISRPNLTFSTLTVSNMSPEDSSIYLCSVEAPGRYGYTFGSGTRLTVV.

This clone was detected a few times. The chain uses TRBV4-3 and TRBJ1-1; TRBD1 aligns across 7 bases. Germline-derived CDR1 and CDR2 are LGHNA and YSLEER. V shed 4 bases and J 3 bases; nucleotides not matched to a gene: 8. This CDR3 is 15 amino acids long. For the CDR3, the DNA is TGCGCCAGCAGCCCGGAGGGACAGAGGGACACTGAAGCTTTCTTT. Its translation is CASSPEGQRDTEAFF.

V is TRBV27 and J is TRBJ1-2, with 9 bases identical to TRBD1. In germline, CDR1 is MNHEY, CDR2 SMNVEV (reference sequence). The V segment lost 5 bases and the J segment 7 bases; nucleotides outside the gene matches: 5. CDR3 length equals 13 residues. The CDR3 reads CASSPGTGTGYTF. The DNA for the CDR3 is TGTGCCAGCAGTCCCGGGACAGGGACTGGCTACACCTTC.

The rearrangement uses TRBV9 and TRBJ2-5; 9 nucleotides line up with TRBD2. The CDR3 runs to 13 residues. V was clipped by 6 bases and J by 1 base; unmatched bases: 1. CDR1 is SGDLS, CDR2 YYNGEE, per germline. In DNA form, the CDR3 reads TGTGCCAGCACGACTAGCGGCCAAGAGACCCAGTACTTC. Translated: CASTTSGQETQYF.

The chain carries TRBV7-2 and TRBJ1-2; 8 positions agree with TRBD1. The CDR3 covers 14 residues. Germline V gene lookup returns CDR1 SGHTA and CDR2 FQGNSA. V dropped 6 bases and J dropped 7; count of bases not matched to a gene: 10. The CDR3 DNA sequence: TGTGCCAGCAGTCCAGGGGGCGCGGTCGGTGGCTACACCTTC. Protein sequence: CASSPGGAVGGYTF.

This clone has only a few counts. This chain uses TRBV6-5 with TRBJ1-6; D call uncertain. Germline lookup yields CDR1 MNHEY and CDR2 SVGAGI. Trimming removed 0 bases at V and 9 bases at J, with 9 bases between. The CDR3 is made up of 14 amino acids. In DNA form, the CDR3 reads TGTGCCAGCAGTTACTCAGGGAGAAGTTCACCCCTCCACTTT. This codes for CASSYSGRSSPLHF.

The chain links TRBV15 to TRBJ1-2; perhaps TRBD1 as D (5 bases). The CDR3 runs 14 residues. The V end lost 0 bases, the J end lost 10 bases, and 15 bases lay between the germline ends. The germline CDR1 and CDR2 sequences are LNHNV and YYDKDF (reference sequence). The CDR3 sequence: CATSRDFIDRAYTF. The CDR3 DNA is TGTGCCACCAGCAGAGATTTCATTGACAGAGCCTACACCTTC. The complete variable domain, with remaining parts taken from reference TRBV15 and TRBJ1-2, reads DAMVIQNPRYQVTQFGKPVTLSCSQTLNHNVMYWYQQKSSQAPKLLFHYYDKDFNNEADTPDNFQSRRPNTSFCFLDIRSPGLGDTAMYLCATSRDFIDRAYTFGSGTRLTVV.

The V gene is TRBV6-1, the J gene TRBJ1-6, with 11 bases aligning to TRBD1. Germline-derived CDR1 and CDR2 are MNHNS and SASEGT. J lost 5 bases, V lost 1 base, and 1 base had no gene match. The CDR3 has 16 amino acids. CDR3 bases: TGTGCCAGCAGTGAAGGGACAGGGGGCGATAATTCACCCCTCCACTTT. Translation gives CASSEGTGGDNSPLHF.

This chain joins TRBV9 and TRBJ1-3; D ambiguous. Trimming removed 4 bases at V and 4 bases at J, with 12 bases between. The germline V gene encodes CDR1 SGDLS and CDR2 YYNGEE. The CDR3 sequence is 14 residues long. The CDR3: CASSPGRSGNTIYF. CDR3 nucleotide sequence: TGTGCCAGCAGCCCTGGGAGATCGGGAAACACCATATATTTT. The variable domain in full, completed from reference TRBV9 and TRBJ1-3, reads DSGVTQTPKHLITATGQRVTLRCSPRSGDLSVYWYQQSLDQGLQFLIQYYNGEERAKGNILERFSAQQFPDLHSELNLSSLELGDSALYFCASSPGRSGNTIYFGEGSWLTVV.

The V gene is TRBV7-9, the J gene TRBJ1-5, with 9 bases fitting TRBD1. CDR1 and CDR2 from the germline V gene are SEHNR and FQNEAQ (reference sequence). With V trimmed by 4 bases and J by 7 bases, 8 bases remained unmatched. This CDR3 region has 15 residues. The CDR3 is CASSSTGTGNQPQHF. The CDR3 DNA reads as TGTGCCAGCAGCTCCACCGGGACAGGGAACCAGCCCCAGCATTTT.

V gene TRBV7-9 combines with J gene TRBJ2-3, with TRBD2 matching over 7 bases. This CDR3 has 14 amino acids. CDR1 is SEHNR, CDR2 FQNEAQ, per germline (reference sequence). J was trimmed by 6 bases and V by 7 bases; bases with no gene match: 10. This CDR3 reads CASTSSGPMDTQYF. CDR3 nucleotides: TGTGCCAGCACCTCTAGCGGACCTATGGATACGCAGTATTTT.

V is TRBV19 and J is TRBJ2-2, with 7 bases lining up with TRBD2. Germline trimming cut 8 bases from V and 0 bases from J; bases unmatched to any gene: 9. Germline CDR1 LNHDA, CDR2 SQIVND (reference sequence). The CDR3 has 16 residues. In DNA, the CDR3 is TGTGCCAGTGGGGAGCGGGGCCCCGCGAACACCGGGGAGCTGTTTTTT. Translation gives CASGERGPANTGELFF.

This clone has a handful of counts. The chain combines TRBV7-9 with TRBJ1-1; possible D gene TRBD1, 5 bases. The CDR3 runs to 14 residues. V was trimmed by 2 bases and J by 1 base, leaving 8 bases between them. Germline CDR1 and CDR2: SEHNR and FQNEAQ (reference sequence). CDR3 sequence (DNA): TGTGCCAGCAGCTTAAAAGGACAGAACACTGAAGCTTTCTTT. It translates to CASSLKGQNTEAFF. The full variable domain, rest sourced from reference TRBV7-9 and TRBJ1-1, is DTGVSQNPRHKITKRGQNVTFRCDPISEHNRLYWYRQTLGQGPEFLTYFQNEAQLEKSRLLSDRFSAERPKGSFSTLEIQRTEQGDSAMYLCASSLKGQNTEAFFGQGTRLTVV.

This clone is deemed medium-sized. The CDR3 DNA is TGCGCCAGCAGCCAAGATTCCAGAGGGTGGGGACACAGCTACACCTTC. Translating gives CASSQDSRGWGHSYTF. J is TRBJ1-2 and V is TRBV4-3; D may be TRBD1 (6 bases). This CDR3 comprises 16 residues. With 0 bases removed from V and 9 bases from J, the gap between germline ends came to 20 bases. Germline V gene data show CDR1 as LGHNA and CDR2 as YSLEER.

The chain joins TRBV19 to TRBJ2-4; D is unclear. This CDR3 region has 14 residues. Germline lookup yields CDR1 LNHDA and CDR2 SQIVND (reference sequence). V lost 3 bases and J 1 base, leaving 7 bases between the germline ends. The CDR3: CASSMAGAKNIQYF. In DNA, the CDR3 is TGTGCCAGTAGTATGGCCGGGGCCAAAAACATTCAGTACTTC.